The 31 T cell receptor beta chains below all came from one sample that was sequenced in a study of T cell changes during pregnancy in multiple sclerosis. Measured with immunoSEQ multiplex PCR; TCRdb has only the in-frame clones, and not every one. The sample contains approximately 32,000 clones, roughly 89% of which appear only once. The material sequenced was CD8+ T cells from peripheral blood mononuclear cells, taken in the second trimester of pregnancy. The receptors derive from a female donor with multiple sclerosis, enrolled in a pregnancy study.

This clone was counted a few times. V gene TRBV15 combines with J gene TRBJ1-4; D not certain. The V and J ends lost 0 bases and 8 bases respectively, with 13 bases between them. Germline assignment: CDR1 LNHNV and CDR2 YYDKDF (reference sequence). The CDR3 is made up of 15 amino acids. Written as DNA, the CDR3 is TGTGCCACCAGCAGAGATCGGGGATCCGGAGAAAAACTGTTTTTT. Encoded protein: CATSRDRGSGEKLFF.

This clone was seen just once. The chain employs TRBV5-4 and TRBJ2-7; 8 nucleotides match TRBD1. The CDR3 runs to 13 residues. V lost 4 bases and J lost 5; bases outside the gene matches: 5. Germline CDR1 and CDR2: SGHNT and YYREEE (reference sequence). This CDR3 is CASSRRTGNEQYF. The CDR3 region has the DNA TGTGCCAGCAGCCGCCGGACAGGGAACGAGCAGTACTTC.

CDR3 region: CASSEGDRPFYGYTF. The CDR3 DNA follows: TGTGCCAGCAGCGAGGGGGACAGGCCGTTCTATGGCTACACCTTC. The V and J genes are TRBV9 and TRBJ1-2, with 8 bases fitting TRBD1. Per germline, CDR1 SGDLS and CDR2 YYNGEE. Trimming removed 3 bases from V and 4 bases from J; junction bases left unmatched: 8. There are 15 residues in the CDR3.

CDR3 in DNA: TGTGCCAGTAGTCTTGGGCCCCCCGGGGAGCTGTTTTTT. Translation gives CASSLGPPGELFF. The chain joins TRBV19 to TRBJ2-2; D is unresolved. V lost 5 bases, J lost 6 bases, and 10 bases lay in between. The germline V gene has CDR1 LNHDA and CDR2 SQIVND (reference sequence). The CDR3 has 13 amino acids.

This sequence joins TRBV9 and TRBJ2-3; 9 nucleotides match TRBD1. The germline gives CDR1 SGDLS, CDR2 YYNGEE. The J segment lost 2 bases and the V segment lost 4 bases, leaving 5 bases of the junction unmatched. The CDR3 contains 15 residues. CDR3 in amino acids: CASSLGQGHTDTQYF. The CDR3 nucleotides are TGTGCCAGCAGCCTAGGACAGGGGCACACAGATACGCAGTATTTT.

The gene calls are TRBV9 and TRBJ2-1, with 13 bases identical to TRBD2. CDR3 length equals 16 residues. The junction had 7 bases not matched to a gene; V was cut back by 4 bases and J by 6 bases. Germline V gives CDR1 SGDLS, CDR2 YYNGEE. CDR3: CASSLRTSGRGNEQFF. The DNA for the CDR3 is TGTGCCAGCAGCCTTCGGACTAGCGGGAGAGGCAATGAGCAGTTCTTC.

This clone turned up a few times. The V gene is TRBV28, the J gene TRBJ1-2; a possible D gene is TRBD1 (6 bases). Germline V CDR1 and CDR2: MDHEN, SYDVKM. The CDR3 runs to 14 residues. Between the trimmed V and J ends, which lost 2 bases and 4 bases, there was a span of 11 bases. CDR3 sequence reads: CASSLQGSGYGYTF. The CDR3 coding sequence is TGTGCCAGCAGTTTACAGGGGTCGGGCTATGGCTACACCTTC.

This clone has just one count. The genes are TRBV5-5 and TRBJ2-1; D gene ambiguous. This CDR3 has 11 amino acids. Germline CDR1 reads SGHKS; CDR2 reads YYEKEE (reference sequence). The ends were cut back, 4 bases at V and 9 bases at J, with 8 bases in the middle. DNA of the CDR3: TGTGCCAGCAGCCTAGTAGGTGAGCAGTTCTTC. Translated, it gives CASSLVGEQFF.

This clone showed up just once. V and J are TRBV28 and TRBJ2-1; 11 bases match TRBD2. The germline CDR1 and CDR2 sequences are MDHEN and SYDVKM. V trimming: 4 bases; J trimming: 10 bases; junction bases outside the gene matches: 12. The CDR3 covers 16 residues. The CDR3 DNA sequence: TGTGCCAGCAGTTCCCCGACTAGCGGGGATGTTTCAGAGCAGTTCTTC. This encodes CASSSPTSGDVSEQFF. Together with reference TRBV28 and TRBJ2-1, the CDR3 gives the full variable domain: DVKVTQSSRYLVKRTGEKVFLECVQDMDHENMFWYRQDPGLGLRLIYFSYDVKMKEKGDIPEGYSVSREKKERFSLILESASTNQTSMYLCASSSPTSGDVSEQFFGPGTRLTVL.

The chain employs TRBV11-1 and TRBJ2-5; D possibly corresponds to TRBD1 (5 bases). Germline CDR1 is SGHAT and CDR2 is FQDESV (reference sequence). The CDR3 has 13 residues. V shed 3 bases and J shed 2 bases, with 7 bases lying between them. The CDR3 DNA follows: TGTGCCAGCAGCTTGTCAGGGCAAGAGACCCAGTACTTC. Encoded protein: CASSLSGQETQYF. The variable domain in full, with the rest retrieved from reference TRBV11-1 and TRBJ2-5, is EAEVAQSPRYKITEKSQAVAFWCDPISGHATLYWYRQILGQGPELLVQFQDESVVDDSQLPKDRFSAERLKGVDSTLKIQPAELGDSAMYLCASSLSGQETQYFGPGTRLLVL.

This clone has just one count. The chain uses TRBV9 and TRBJ1-2; D is unclear. CDR1 SGDLS and CDR2 YYNGEE come from the germline V gene. This CDR3 spans 12 amino acids. V lost 4 bases and J 7 bases, leaving 11 bases between the germline ends. DNA for the CDR3: TGTGCCAGCAGCCTCTACAGTTTTGGCTACACCTTC. This codes for CASSLYSFGYTF.

This chain joins TRBV6-5 and TRBJ1-1; D is unresolved. The CDR3 runs to 13 residues. Deletions cut 0 bases from V and 7 bases from J, with 9 bases between. Per the germline V gene, CDR1 is MNHEY and CDR2 is SVGAGI. CDR3 DNA sequence: TGTGCCAGCAGTTACTCTAAAGCCGTTGAAGCTTTCTTT. It yields the protein CASSYSKAVEAFF.

This rearrangement joins TRBV5-6 to TRBJ1-1; the D is unclear. Germline-derived CDR1 and CDR2 are SGHDT and YYEEEE. The V end lost 4 bases, the J end lost 0 bases, and 10 bases lay between the germline ends. CDR3 size: 14 residues. CDR3 coding DNA: TGTGCCAGCAGCGAAAGCCCCATGAACACTGAAGCTTTCTTT. Protein sequence: CASSESPMNTEAFF. The variable domain in full, completed from reference TRBV5-6 and TRBJ1-1, reads DAGVTQSPTHLIKTRGQQVTLRCSPKSGHDTVSWYQQALGQGPQFIFQYYEEEERQRGNFPDRFSGHQFPNYSSELNVNALLLGDSALYLCASSESPMNTEAFFGQGTRLTVV.

The chain links TRBV9 to TRBJ2-3, with no clear D. The CDR3 totals 9 residues. The V gene lost 7 bases and the J gene lost 6 bases, with 3 bases spanning the gap. Germline CDR1 is SGDLS and CDR2 is YYNGEE. This CDR3 reads CASEDTQYF. CDR3 nucleotides: TGTGCCAGCGAGGATACGCAGTATTTT. The full variable domain, in which reference TRBV9 and TRBJ2-3 provide the parts outside the CDR3, is DSGVTQTPKHLITATGQRVTLRCSPRSGDLSVYWYQQSLDQGLQFLIQYYNGEERAKGNILERFSAQQFPDLHSELNLSSLELGDSALYFCASEDTQYFGPGTRLTVL.

This clone was detected only a few times. The V and J genes are TRBV7-6 and TRBJ1-2; the D gene is possibly TRBD1 (6 bases). CDR1 and CDR2 (germline): SGHVS, FNYEAQ. V lost 4 bases and J lost 4, with 13 bases in between. This CDR3 is built from 14 residues. CDR3 sequence (DNA): TGTGCCAGCAGCTCCGGGACACAGCCCTATGGCTACACCTTC. Translation: CASSSGTQPYGYTF.

V gene TRBV5-4 combines with J gene TRBJ1-6, with 12 bases fitting TRBD1. CDR3 length: 15 residues. Germline V gene data show CDR1 as SGHNT and CDR2 as YYREEE (reference sequence). J lost 8 bases, V lost 3 bases, and 3 bases had no gene match. Here the CDR3 reads CASSWGTGGYSPLHF. In DNA, the CDR3 is TGTGCCAGCAGCTGGGGGACAGGGGGCTATTCACCCCTCCACTTT.

The chain recombines TRBV27 with TRBJ1-3; 9 nucleotides match TRBD1. Germline CDR1 and CDR2: MNHEY and SMNVEV (reference sequence). J lost 2 bases, V lost 4 bases, and 9 bases had no gene match. The CDR3 totals 17 residues. The CDR3 sequence is CASSSLPGTGTGNTIYF. As DNA, the CDR3 is TGTGCCAGCAGTTCCTTGCCCGGGACAGGGACTGGAAACACCATATATTTT.

By proportion, this clone is medium-sized. CDR3 DNA sequence: TGTGCCAGCAGTTTAGGGACTAGCGGGAGAGGCTACACCGGGGAGCTGTTTTTT. Protein sequence: CASSLGTSGRGYTGELFF. This chain uses TRBV27 with TRBJ2-2; 14 bases align to TRBD2. This CDR3 is built from 18 residues. Germline-derived CDR1 and CDR2 are MNHEY and SMNVEV (reference sequence). J lost 3 bases, V lost 2 bases, and 5 bases had no gene match.

The chain recombines TRBV18 with TRBJ1-3; 9 bases fit TRBD1. The CDR3 runs 17 residues. From germline, CDR1 is KGHSH and CDR2 LQKENI. Trimming at V came to 5 bases and at J to 0 bases, leaving 8 bases not matched to a gene. The CDR3 spells CASSSGTGISSGNTIYF. For the CDR3, the DNA is TGTGCCAGCTCATCCGGGACAGGGATTAGCTCTGGAAACACCATATATTTT. The full variable domain, rest sourced from reference TRBV18 and TRBJ1-3, is NAGVMQNPRHLVRRRGQEARLRCSPMKGHSHVYWYRQLPEEGLKFMVYLQKENIIDESGMPKERFSAEFPKEGPSILRIQQVVRGDSAAYFCASSSGTGISSGNTIYFGEGSWLTVV.

J is TRBJ1-1 and V is TRBV6-5; no clear D. Germline CDR1 and CDR2: MNHEY and SVGAGI. The CDR3 loop spans 12 amino acids. V shed 4 bases and J shed 7 bases, with 10 bases lying between them. The chain's CDR3 is CASSSGGLEAFF. The CDR3 DNA follows: TGTGCCAGCAGTTCGGGAGGCCTTGAAGCTTTCTTT.

The chain combines TRBV6-5 with TRBJ1-1; D call uncertain. Germline CDR1 reads MNHEY; CDR2 reads SVGAGI. CDR3 length equals 14 residues. Between the trimmed V and J ends, which lost 4 bases and 3 bases, there was a span of 12 bases. As DNA, the CDR3 is TGTGCCAGCAGTTTTTTCTCTTCCGACACTGAAGCTTTCTTT. Its protein product is CASSFFSSDTEAFF.

The chain joins TRBV9 to TRBJ2-1; 9 bases are shared with TRBD1. The CDR3 totals 16 residues. In germline, CDR1 is SGDLS, CDR2 YYNGEE. The V gene end was trimmed by 3 bases and the J gene end by 1 base; junction bases not matched to a gene: 5. The CDR3 DNA reads as TGTGCCAGCAGCGACAGACAGGGGGGTTCCTACAATGAGCAGTTCTTC. Translated: CASSDRQGGSYNEQFF.

This clone has just a few counts. The chain carries TRBV2 and TRBJ1-1, with TRBD1 as a possible D gene (5 bases). The V end was cut by 7 bases, the J end by 7 bases, with 7 bases between. Per the germline V gene, CDR1 is SNHLY and CDR2 is FYNNEI. The CDR3 runs to 10 residues. The CDR3 nucleotides read TGTGCCAGCAAGGGGAATGAAGCTTTCTTT. Translated: CASKGNEAFF.

The J gene is TRBJ2-5, the V gene TRBV7-9, with D perhaps matching TRBD1 (7 bases). CDR1 and CDR2 (germline): SEHNR, FQNEAQ (reference sequence). With 3 bases removed from V and 3 bases from J, the gap between germline ends came to 20 bases. The CDR3 has 17 residues. The CDR3 nucleotides read TGTGCCAGCAGCTTCGGCGGAGGGGGCTCTGTCAAAGAGACCCAGTACTTC. This translates into CASSFGGGGSVKETQYF.

J is TRBJ2-1 and V is TRBV7-2; 12 nucleotides agree with TRBD2. CDR3 length: 15 residues. CDR1 SGHTA and CDR2 FQGNSA come from the germline V gene. V lost 5 bases to trimming and J lost 10 bases; unmatched junction nucleotides: 9. CDR3 DNA: TGTGCCAGCAGCGGACTAGCGGGAACGAGGGGGGAGCAGTTCTTC. It specifies CASSGLAGTRGEQFF.

This sequence joins TRBV7-9 and TRBJ1-4; possibly TRBD1 for D (5 bases). With 5 bases removed from V and 4 bases from J, the gap between germline ends came to 8 bases. Looked up from germline, CDR1 is SEHNR and CDR2 is FQNEAQ (reference sequence). The CDR3 extends over 13 amino acids. CDR3 nucleotide sequence: TGTGCCAGCAGCCCCGGGGGTAATGAAAAACTGTTTTTT. Encoded protein: CASSPGGNEKLFF.

V usage is TRBV5-6 and J usage is TRBJ1-1, with TRBD1 identical over 8 bases. The CDR3 totals 15 residues. The J segment lost 7 bases and the V segment lost 0 bases, leaving 8 bases of the junction unmatched. Germline CDR1 SGHDT, CDR2 YYEEEE. This CDR3 reads CASSLEAGGVYEAFF. In DNA form, the CDR3 reads TGTGCCAGCAGCTTGGAGGCAGGGGGCGTTTATGAAGCTTTCTTT. The entire variable domain, with the rest obtained from reference TRBV5-6 and TRBJ1-1, is as follows: DAGVTQSPTHLIKTRGQQVTLRCSPKSGHDTVSWYQQALGQGPQFIFQYYEEEERQRGNFPDRFSGHQFPNYSSELNVNALLLGDSALYLCASSLEAGGVYEAFFGQGTRLTVV.

The gene calls are TRBV27 and TRBJ2-7; 8 bases are a match to TRBD2. J lost 6 bases, V lost 4 bases, and 11 bases had no gene match. This CDR3 has 15 residues. Germline V lookup: CDR1 MNHEY, CDR2 SMNVEV (reference sequence). CDR3 region: CASSSGTGGTREQYF. In DNA form, the CDR3 reads TGTGCCAGCAGTTCGGGGACGGGGGGGACACGCGAGCAGTACTTC.

Concerning this clone itself: The conserved closing phenylalanine or tryptophan is absent in this CDR3, likely reflecting a read error. The chain employs TRBV25-1 and TRBJ2-7, with 7 positions matching TRBD2. Germline loops: CDR1 MGHDK, CDR2 SYGVNS. V trimming: 6 bases; J trimming: 4 bases; junction bases outside the gene matches: 0. The CDR3 extends over 11 amino acids. DNA of the CDR3: TGTGCCAGCAGCGGGGGGTACGAGCAGTACCTC. Translation: CASSGGYEQYL.

This chain joins TRBV2 and TRBJ2-7; TRBD1 is a possible D gene (6 bases). This CDR3 has 13 amino acids. Trimming shortened V by 3 bases and J by 4 bases, and 10 bases separated the two germline ends. Looked up from germline, CDR1 is SNHLY and CDR2 is FYNNEI. In DNA, the CDR3 is TGTGCCAGCAGTGACAGGGGTGGGTACGAGCAGTACTTC. Encoded protein: CASSDRGGYEQYF.

This rearrangement joins TRBV28 to TRBJ1-3, with 9 bases identical to TRBD1. The V and J ends lost 3 bases and 2 bases, in that order; junction bases with no gene match: 5. Per germline, CDR1 MDHEN and CDR2 SYDVKM. This CDR3 is built from 16 residues. CDR3 bases: TGTGCCAGCAGTTTGCGACAGGGGGGGACTGGAAACACCATATATTTT. Its protein product is CASSLRQGGTGNTIYF.